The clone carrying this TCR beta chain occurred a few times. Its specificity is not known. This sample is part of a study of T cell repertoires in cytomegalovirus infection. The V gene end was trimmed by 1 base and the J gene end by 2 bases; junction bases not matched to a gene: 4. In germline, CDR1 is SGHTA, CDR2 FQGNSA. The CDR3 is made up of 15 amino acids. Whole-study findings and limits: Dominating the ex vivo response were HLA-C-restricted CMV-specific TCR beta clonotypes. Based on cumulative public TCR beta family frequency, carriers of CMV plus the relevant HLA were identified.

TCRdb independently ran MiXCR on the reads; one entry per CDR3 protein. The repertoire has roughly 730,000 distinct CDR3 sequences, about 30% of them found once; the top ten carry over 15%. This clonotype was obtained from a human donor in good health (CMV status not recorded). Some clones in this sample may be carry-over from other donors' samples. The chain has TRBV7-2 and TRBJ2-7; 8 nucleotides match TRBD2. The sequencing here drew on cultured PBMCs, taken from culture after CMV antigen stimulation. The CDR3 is CASSLVRGGAYEQYF. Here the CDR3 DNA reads TGTGCCAGCAGCTTAGTACGGGGGGGCGCCTACGAGCAGTACTTC.